The T cell receptor (beta chain) under discussion was sequenced for a study of tumor-infiltrating lymphocytes in primary liver carcinoma. Total RNA and DNA came together from about 21-30 mg of bulk tissue without cell sorting. Resection treated the patients' primary liver carcinoma. Concerning this clonotype itself: One end of the junction fails to match germline, which may point to a read error.

TCR beta cDNA came from about 0.55 ug total RNA, primed with a constant-region primer. It was through three nested multiplex PCR rounds of slightly modified ARM-PCR that TCR beta libraries arose. TCRdb reprocessed the multiplex PCR reads with MiXCR, giving one entry per CDR3 protein. The sample lists roughly 24,000 distinct CDR3 sequences; around 77% were seen once. Specimen: liver tumor tissue from sampling region 5. Subset in this sample: tumor region T5, tumor centre. The source is a woman in her twenties or thirties with primary liver carcinoma and hepatitis B virus infection.

The chain's CDR3 is CAGCTRTGGAKETQYF. The CDR3 region has the DNA TGTGCAGGCTGCACAAGAACAGGGGGCGCGAAAGAGACCCAATACTTC. The chain is built from TRBV11-2 and TRBJ2-5; TRBD1 agrees at 9 bases. CDR1 and CDR2 (germline): SGHAT, FQNNGV. The CDR3 has 16 residues.